Below, 22 T cell receptor beta chains from the same sample are listed, as sequenced in a study of CD8+ T cells in alopecia areata. Treatment given: oral pan-JAK inhibitor, 5-10 mg twice daily. TCR sequencing used cDNA made by reverse transcription of extracted RNA. Repertoires were generated with immunoSEQ multiplex PCR, while TCRdb's copy carries only in-frame clones and drops some. This sample yields more than 200,000 clones, of which approximately 45% are seen a single time; roughly 2.6% belongs to the top ten. Sample: CD4+ T cells sorted from blood, taken at roughly week 36, from a patient treated with tofacitinib. These receptors were obtained from a human donor with alopecia areata.

This clone was seen only a few times. The genes are TRBV7-2 and TRBJ2-2, with TRBD2 as a possible D gene (5 bases). This CDR3 contains 16 residues. CDR1 SGHTA and CDR2 FQGNSA come from the germline V gene. V dropped 5 bases and J dropped 4 bases, with 17 bases sitting between them. The CDR3 reads CASSARGRAPTGELFF. The CDR3 DNA is TGTGCCAGCAGCGCAAGAGGGCGGGCCCCCACCGGGGAGCTGTTTTTT.

Only a few counts were recorded for this clone. This chain links TRBV30 with TRBJ1-2; D is unclear. The CDR3 totals 12 residues. Deletions cut 0 bases from V and 8 bases from J, with 10 bases between. In germline, CDR1 is GTSNPN, CDR2 SVGIG (reference sequence). The CDR3 loop is CAWSVRPGGYTF. The CDR3 DNA reads as TGTGCCTGGAGTGTACGACCCGGGGGCTACACCTTC.

Only one count was recorded for this clone. The CDR3 DNA reads TGCAGCGCTCGGACTAGCGGAAGGTCCTACAATGAGCAGTTCTTC. Its protein is CSARTSGRSYNEQFF. The chain uses TRBV29-1 and TRBJ2-1, with 10 bases identical to TRBD2. Germline V gives CDR1 SQVTM, CDR2 ANQGSEA. The V and J ends lost 7 bases and 1 base, in that order; junction bases with no gene match: 7. The CDR3 is 15 amino acids.

As for this clone: Germline and junction disagree at one end, which may indicate a read error. The chain carries TRBV29-1 and TRBJ2-4; D may be TRBD2 (5 bases). This CDR3 is built from 12 residues. CDR1 is SQVTM and CDR2 is ANQGSEA in the germline V gene. The CDR3 DNA is TGCAGCGTGGAAGGACGGGGAAACATTCAGTACTTC. Protein sequence: CSVEGRGNIQYF.

Notes on this clone: A read error may produce the germline difference seen at one junction end. CDR3 loop: CASSVLTGQYSEQFF. DNA of the CDR3: TGTGCCAGCAGTGTTTTAACAGGGCAGTACAGTGAGCAGTTCTTC. This chain links TRBV2 with TRBJ2-1; tentatively, D is TRBD1 (6 bases). Germline CDR1 SNHLY, CDR2 FYNNEI. This CDR3 contains 15 residues.

A few counts support this clone. The chain has TRBV30 and TRBJ1-1; D remains unclear. V was shortened by 2 bases and J by 1 base, with 8 bases between the two germline ends. There are 13 residues in the CDR3. Germline lookup yields CDR1 GTSNPN and CDR2 SVGIG (reference sequence). The CDR3 nucleotides are TGTGCCTGGAGTCGTCTGACGAACACTGAAGCTTTCTTT. It yields the protein CAWSRLTNTEAFF.

Only a few counts were recorded for this clone. The rearrangement joins TRBV18 to TRBJ2-6; perhaps D is TRBD1 or TRBD2 (5 bases each). Trimming removed 8 bases from V and 0 bases from J, with 14 bases in between. There are 16 residues in the CDR3. Germline CDR1 KGHSH, CDR2 LQKENI. The CDR3 DNA follows: TGTGCCAGCGACCATTCAGGGAGCTCTGGGGCCAACGTCCTGACTTTC. This codes for CASDHSGSSGANVLTF.

V usage is TRBV30 and J usage is TRBJ1-3, with D uncertain. In germline, CDR1 is GTSNPN, CDR2 SVGIG (reference sequence). Between the trimmed V and J ends, which lost 8 bases and 6 bases, there was a span of 11 bases. The CDR3 sequence is 11 residues long. Here the CDR3 reads CARGTENTIYF. Here the CDR3 DNA reads TGTGCCCGAGGAACGGAAAACACCATATATTTT.

The chain is built from TRBV4-1 and TRBJ2-5; D gene unclear. This CDR3 has 16 amino acids. The V gene's germline CDR1 is MGHRA and CDR2 YSYEKL. Trimming pared 1 base from V and 5 bases from J, leaving 17 bases between. In nucleotides, the CDR3 is TGCGCCAGCAGCCAAGGAGACACGGCCGGGCGGGAGACCCAGTACTTC. Protein sequence: CASSQGDTAGRETQYF.

This clone was seen a few times. The chain combines TRBV7-9 with TRBJ2-2; D might be TRBD1 (5 bases). The CDR3 totals 13 residues. Between the trimmed V and J ends, which lost 4 bases and 4 bases, there was a span of 7 bases. Germline V CDR1 and CDR2: SEHNR, FQNEAQ (reference sequence). The CDR3 region has the DNA TGTGCCAGCAGCTCACAGGTCACCGGGGAGCTGTTTTTT. Amino acids: CASSSQVTGELFF.

The chain uses TRBV2 and TRBJ1-2; 10 bases are a match to TRBD1. The CDR3 is made up of 15 amino acids. Germline loops: CDR1 SNHLY, CDR2 FYNNEI. V trimming: 6 bases; J trimming: 0 bases; junction bases outside the gene matches: 4. The chain's CDR3 is CASRMTGGSNYGYTF. Here the CDR3 DNA reads TGTGCCAGCAGGATGACAGGGGGCTCTAACTATGGCTACACCTTC.

V is TRBV9 and J is TRBJ2-1, with 7 bases matching TRBD2. This CDR3 is built from 15 residues. Per the germline V gene, CDR1 is SGDLS and CDR2 is YYNGEE. J was trimmed by 7 bases and V by 0 bases; bases with no gene match: 7. This chain's CDR3 is CASSVAALAPNEQFF. CDR3 DNA: TGTGCCAGCAGCGTAGCAGCACTAGCGCCTAATGAGCAGTTCTTC. The variable domain in full, with the rest retrieved from reference TRBV9 and TRBJ2-1, is DSGVTQTPKHLITATGQRVTLRCSPRSGDLSVYWYQQSLDQGLQFLIQYYNGEERAKGNILERFSAQQFPDLHSELNLSSLELGDSALYFCASSVAALAPNEQFFGPGTRLTVL.

The chain couples TRBV7-9 to TRBJ2-5; D is possibly TRBD1 (6 bases). Trimming shortened V by 0 bases and J by 2 bases, and 10 bases separated the two germline ends. CDR3 length equals 15 residues. Germline V gene sequence: CDR1 SEHNR, CDR2 FQNEAQ (reference sequence). The CDR3 loop reads CASSLAGARQETQYF. CDR3 nucleotide sequence: TGTGCCAGCAGCTTAGCGGGGGCGAGGCAAGAGACCCAGTACTTC.

The V and J genes are TRBV5-1 and TRBJ2-7, with D maybe TRBD1 (6 bases). The V end lost 5 bases, the J end lost 3 bases, and 12 bases lay between the germline ends. The CDR3 sequence is 13 residues long. Germline CDR1 and CDR2: SGHRS and YFSETQ. CDR3 region: CASRSTGNYEQYF. CDR3 coding DNA: TGCGCCAGCAGGTCGACAGGAAACTACGAGCAGTACTTC. The whole variable domain, remainder taken from reference TRBV5-1 and TRBJ2-7, is KAGVTQTPRYLIKTRGQQVTLSCSPISGHRSVSWYQQTPGQGLQFLFEYFSETQRNKGNFPGRFSGRQFSNSRSEMNVSTLELGDSALYLCASRSTGNYEQYFGPGTRLTVT.

The chain combines TRBV30 with TRBJ2-5; D is perhaps TRBD2 (5 bases). CDR1 and CDR2 (germline): GTSNPN, SVGIG (reference sequence). The CDR3 has 13 amino acids. V was pared by 4 bases and J by 1 base, with 10 bases between. The CDR3 DNA follows: TGTGCCTGGATGGCAAGCGGCCAAGAGACCCAGTACTTC. It translates to CAWMASGQETQYF.

Regarding this clone: Germline is not matched at one junction end, which may reflect a read error. This rearrangement joins TRBV20-1 to TRBJ1-2; D not resolved. This CDR3 has 11 amino acids. Germline V gene sequence: CDR1 DFQATT, CDR2 SNEGSKA (reference sequence). CDR3 residues: CSARERIPDLF. CDR3 nucleotides: TGCAGTGCTAGAGAGAGGATCCCAGATCTCTTC.

The chain employs TRBV5-1 and TRBJ1-2; possible D gene TRBD1, 5 bases. Between the trimmed V and J ends, which lost 3 bases and 1 base, there was a span of 10 bases. This CDR3 has 14 residues. Germline V gene lookup returns CDR1 SGHRS and CDR2 YFSETQ. The CDR3, as DNA: TGCGCCAGCAGCTGGGACGGAGATAACTATGGCTACACCTTC. Its translation is CASSWDGDNYGYTF.

This sequence joins TRBV5-1 and TRBJ2-7; D is unresolved. The CDR3 spans 13 residues. CDR1 is SGHRS and CDR2 is YFSETQ in the germline V gene. V lost 5 bases to trimming and J lost 6 bases, with 15 bases between them. CDR3 protein: CASSFDPPFEQYF. CDR3 bases: TGCGCCAGCAGTTTCGACCCCCCTTTCGAGCAGTACTTC.

This clone was seen a handful of times. The chain couples TRBV7-2 to TRBJ1-2, with D uncertain. The germline V gene has CDR1 SGHTA and CDR2 FQGNSA. The length of the CDR3 is 17 residues. V lost 5 bases and J lost 0, with 19 bases in between. The CDR3 DNA reads as TGTGCCAGCAGCAGTGGGAGCAGCGCTCAGACTAACTATGGCTACACCTTC. This gives the protein CASSSGSSAQTNYGYTF.

This clone was counted only a few times. The chain links TRBV4-2 to TRBJ2-3, with D hard to call. Trimming took off 0 bases at V and 3 bases at J, with 10 bases between the two ends. The germline V gene has CDR1 LGHNA and CDR2 YNFKEQ. This CDR3 spans 15 amino acids. This CDR3 reads CASSQDRRLTDTQYF. Written as DNA, the CDR3 is TGTGCCAGCAGCCAAGATCGGCGGTTGACAGATACGCAGTATTTT.

The chain couples TRBV7-9 to TRBJ2-7, with 7 bases aligning to TRBD1. The V gene's germline CDR1 is SEHNR and CDR2 FQNEAQ (reference sequence). The CDR3 extends over 14 amino acids. Unmatched junction bases numbered 8, after V lost 4 bases and J lost 5 bases. The CDR3 DNA is TGTGCCAGCAGCTCAGGGGACAGTCTCGACGAGCAGTACTTC. It codes for CASSSGDSLDEQYF.

There are a few counts of this clone. J is TRBJ1-2 and V is TRBV30; 7 nucleotides match TRBD1. V shed 3 bases, J shed 6 bases, and the junction held 7 bases outside the gene matches. The CDR3 has 13 residues. Germline V gene sequence: CDR1 GTSNPN, CDR2 SVGIG (reference sequence). The CDR3 here is CAWSPGQIDGYTF. CDR3 DNA: TGTGCCTGGAGCCCGGGACAGATCGATGGCTACACCTTC.